The T cell receptor beta chain described here comes from a study of T cell responses to AZD1222 COVID-19 vaccine. Overall study results and limits: With two AZD1222 doses given, Spike-specific TCR breadth and depth both rose. Donors were chiefly white British, with a greater number of females, and clonal diversity was perhaps underestimated.

This clone was detected once. Its antigen is as yet unknown. The V gene's germline CDR1 is SGHRS and CDR2 YFSETQ. This CDR3 is built from 18 residues. The V and J ends lost 3 bases and 6 bases, in that order; junction bases with no gene match: 9. Sequenced by immunoSEQ multiplex PCR; TCRdb stores in-frame clones only, minus some. The top ten hold under 25% of the sample, which has 100,000 to 150,000 clones, approximately 84% seen once. This chain uses TRBV5-1 with TRBJ2-2; 15 bases fit TRBD2. This TCR was sampled from an adult in good health. Sample: peripheral blood, taken on day 0 of AZD1222 vaccination. The CDR3 nucleotides read TGCGCCAGCAGCTCGAAAAGGACTAGCGGGGGGGCCGCCGGGGAGCTGTTTTTT. Translating gives CASSSKRTSGGAAGELFF.